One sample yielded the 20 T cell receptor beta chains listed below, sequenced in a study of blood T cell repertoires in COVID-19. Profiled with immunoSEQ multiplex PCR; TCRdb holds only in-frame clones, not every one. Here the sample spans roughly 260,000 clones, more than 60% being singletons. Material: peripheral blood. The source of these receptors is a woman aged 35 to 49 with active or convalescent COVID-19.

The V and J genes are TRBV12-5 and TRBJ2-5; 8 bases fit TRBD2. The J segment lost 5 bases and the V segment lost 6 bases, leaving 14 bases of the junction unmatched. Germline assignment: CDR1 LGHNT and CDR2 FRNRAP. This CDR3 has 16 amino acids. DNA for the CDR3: TGTGCTAGTGGCCCAGGACTAGCCAAGCTGGGGGAGACCCAGTACTTC. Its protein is CASGPGLAKLGETQYF.

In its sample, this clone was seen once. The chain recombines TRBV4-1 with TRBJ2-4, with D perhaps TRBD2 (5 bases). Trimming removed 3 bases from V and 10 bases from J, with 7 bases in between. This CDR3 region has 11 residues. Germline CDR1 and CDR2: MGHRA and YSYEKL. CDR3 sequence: CASSHGGIQYF. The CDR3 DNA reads TGCGCCAGCAGCCACGGAGGAATTCAGTACTTC.

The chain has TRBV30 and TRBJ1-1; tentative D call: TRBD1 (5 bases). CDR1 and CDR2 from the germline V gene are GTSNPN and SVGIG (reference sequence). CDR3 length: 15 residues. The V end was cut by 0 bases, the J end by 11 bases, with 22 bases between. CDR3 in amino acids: CAWSVVDNPGRRAFF. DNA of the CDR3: TGTGCCTGGAGTGTAGTGGACAACCCGGGGAGGCGGGCTTTCTTT.

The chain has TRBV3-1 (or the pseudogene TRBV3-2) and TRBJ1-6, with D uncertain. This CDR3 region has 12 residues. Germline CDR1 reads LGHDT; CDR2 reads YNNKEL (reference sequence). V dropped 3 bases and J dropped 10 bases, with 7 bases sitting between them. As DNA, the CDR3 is TGTGCCAGCAGCCACGGGAGCTCACCCCTCCACTTT. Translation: CASSHGSSPLHF.

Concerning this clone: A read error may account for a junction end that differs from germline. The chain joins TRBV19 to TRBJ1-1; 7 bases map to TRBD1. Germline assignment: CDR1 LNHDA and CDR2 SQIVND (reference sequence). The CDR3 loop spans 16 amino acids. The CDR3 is CASSMKAGGLDTEAFF. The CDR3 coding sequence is TGTGCCAGCAGTATGAAGGCAGGGGGACTTGACACTGAAGCTTTCTTT.

In DNA form, the CDR3 reads TGTGCCATCGGAGGGACAGAATTCCAAGAGACCCAGTACTTC. It encodes CAIGGTEFQETQYF. This rearrangement joins TRBV10-3 to TRBJ2-5; possibly TRBD1 for D (7 bases). From germline, CDR1 is ENHRY and CDR2 SYGVKD. V lost 8 bases and J lost 1, with 14 bases in between. The CDR3 length is 14 residues.

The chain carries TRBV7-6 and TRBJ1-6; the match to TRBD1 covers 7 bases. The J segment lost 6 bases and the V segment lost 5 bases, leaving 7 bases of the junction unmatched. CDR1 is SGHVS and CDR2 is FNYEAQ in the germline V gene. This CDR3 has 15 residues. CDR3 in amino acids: CASSAGQRANSPLHF. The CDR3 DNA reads TGTGCCAGCAGCGCGGGACAGAGGGCTAATTCACCCCTCCACTTT.

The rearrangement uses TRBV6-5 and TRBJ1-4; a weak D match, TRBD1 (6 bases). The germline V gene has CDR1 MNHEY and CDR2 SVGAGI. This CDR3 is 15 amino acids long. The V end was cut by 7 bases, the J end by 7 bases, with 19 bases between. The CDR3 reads CASKATFIGGEKLFF. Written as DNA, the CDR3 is TGTGCCAGCAAGGCAACCTTCATAGGGGGTGAAAAACTGTTTTTT.

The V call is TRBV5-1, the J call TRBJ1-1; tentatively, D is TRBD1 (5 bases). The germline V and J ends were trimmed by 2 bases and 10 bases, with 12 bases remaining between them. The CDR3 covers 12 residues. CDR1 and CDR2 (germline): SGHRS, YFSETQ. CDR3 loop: CASSLEQGRAFF. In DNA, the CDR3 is TGCGCCAGCAGCTTAGAGCAGGGTAGAGCTTTCTTT. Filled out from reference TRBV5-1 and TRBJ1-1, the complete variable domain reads KAGVTQTPRYLIKTRGQQVTLSCSPISGHRSVSWYQQTPGQGLQFLFEYFSETQRNKGNFPGRFSGRQFSNSRSEMNVSTLELGDSALYLCASSLEQGRAFFGQGTRLTVV.

The chain's CDR3 is CASSFRTGVGQPQHF. The CDR3 DNA reads as TGTGCCAGCAGTTTCCGTACAGGGGTTGGACAGCCCCAGCATTTT. The genes are TRBV6-2 or TRBV6-3 and TRBJ1-5; the match to TRBD1 covers 7 bases. In germline, CDR1 is MNHEY, CDR2 SVGEGT. The CDR3 length is 15 residues. With V trimmed by 4 bases and J by 7 bases, 10 bases remained unmatched.

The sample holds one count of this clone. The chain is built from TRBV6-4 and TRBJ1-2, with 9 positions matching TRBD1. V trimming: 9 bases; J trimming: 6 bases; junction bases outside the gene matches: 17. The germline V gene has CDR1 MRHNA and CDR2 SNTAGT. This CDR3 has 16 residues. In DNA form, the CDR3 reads TGTGCCAGTTTTGACATCCAGACAGGGGGAAGTGATGGCTACACCTTC. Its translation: CASFDIQTGGSDGYTF.

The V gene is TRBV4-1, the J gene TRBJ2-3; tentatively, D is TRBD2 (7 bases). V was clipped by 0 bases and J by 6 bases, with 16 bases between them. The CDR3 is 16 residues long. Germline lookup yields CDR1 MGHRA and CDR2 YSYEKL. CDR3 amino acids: CASSQDRRGAYDTQYF. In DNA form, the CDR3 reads TGCGCCAGCAGCCAAGATCGTCGGGGGGCCTATGATACGCAGTATTTT.

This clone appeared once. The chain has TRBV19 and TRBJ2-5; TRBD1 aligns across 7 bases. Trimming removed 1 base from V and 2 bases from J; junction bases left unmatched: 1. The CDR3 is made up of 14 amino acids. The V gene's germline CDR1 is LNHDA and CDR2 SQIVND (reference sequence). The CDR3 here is CASSIAGGQETQYF. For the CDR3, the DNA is TGTGCCAGTAGTATAGCAGGGGGTCAAGAGACCCAGTACTTC.

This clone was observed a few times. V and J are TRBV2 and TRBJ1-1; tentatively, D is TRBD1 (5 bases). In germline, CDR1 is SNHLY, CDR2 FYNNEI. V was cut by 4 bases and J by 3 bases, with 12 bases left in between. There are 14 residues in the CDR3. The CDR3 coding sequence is TGTGCCAGCAGTGGATTGGGGGGGGACACTGAAGCTTTCTTT. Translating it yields CASSGLGGDTEAFF. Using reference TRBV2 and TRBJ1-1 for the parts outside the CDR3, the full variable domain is EPEVTQTPSHQVTQMGQEVILRCVPISNHLYFYWYRQILGQKVEFLVSFYNNEISEKSEIFDDQFSVERPDGSNFTLKIRSTKLEDSAMYFCASSGLGGDTEAFFGQGTRLTVV.

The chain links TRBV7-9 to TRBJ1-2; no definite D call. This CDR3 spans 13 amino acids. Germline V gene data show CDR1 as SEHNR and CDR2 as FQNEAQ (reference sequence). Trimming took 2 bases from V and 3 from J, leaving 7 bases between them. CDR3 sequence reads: CASSLNADYGYTF. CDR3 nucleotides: TGTGCCAGCAGCTTAAATGCGGACTATGGCTACACCTTC.

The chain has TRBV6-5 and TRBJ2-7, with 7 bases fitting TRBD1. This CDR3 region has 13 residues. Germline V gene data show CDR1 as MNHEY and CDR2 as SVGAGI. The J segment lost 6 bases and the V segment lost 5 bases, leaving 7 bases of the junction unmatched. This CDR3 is CASSLQGIGEQYV. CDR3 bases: TGTGCCAGCAGTCTACAGGGGATTGGCGAGCAGTACGTC.

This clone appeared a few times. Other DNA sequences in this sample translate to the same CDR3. In DNA, the CDR3 is TGTGCCAGCAGGAGGGACAGGGGCAATTATGGCTACACCTTC. This sequence encodes CASRRDRGNYGYTF. The chain links TRBV6-5 to TRBJ1-2, with 10 bases matching TRBD1. Germline V gives CDR1 MNHEY, CDR2 SVGAGI. V lost 6 bases to trimming and J lost 5 bases; unmatched junction nucleotides: 6. This CDR3 spans 14 amino acids.

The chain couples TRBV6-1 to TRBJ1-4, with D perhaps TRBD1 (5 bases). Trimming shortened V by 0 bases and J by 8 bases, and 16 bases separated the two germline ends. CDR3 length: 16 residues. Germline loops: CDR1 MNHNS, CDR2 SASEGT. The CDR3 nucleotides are TGTGCCAGCAGTGAAGCGGGTGGGGGGGGAGGAGAAAAACTGTTTTTT. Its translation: CASSEAGGGGGEKLFF.

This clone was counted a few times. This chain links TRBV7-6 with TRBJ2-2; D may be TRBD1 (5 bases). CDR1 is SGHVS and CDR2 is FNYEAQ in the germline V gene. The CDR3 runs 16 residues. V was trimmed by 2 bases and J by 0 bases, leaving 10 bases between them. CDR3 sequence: CASSLMRQPNTGELFF. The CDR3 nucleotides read TGTGCCAGCAGCTTAATGAGACAGCCGAACACCGGGGAGCTGTTTTTT.

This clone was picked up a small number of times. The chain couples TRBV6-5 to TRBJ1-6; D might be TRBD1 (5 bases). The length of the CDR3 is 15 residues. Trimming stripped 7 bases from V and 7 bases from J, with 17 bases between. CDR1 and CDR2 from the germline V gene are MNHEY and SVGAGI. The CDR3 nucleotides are TGTGCCAGCAAAGAAAGCAGGGCTCCGAATTCACCCCTCCACTTT. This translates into CASKESRAPNSPLHF.